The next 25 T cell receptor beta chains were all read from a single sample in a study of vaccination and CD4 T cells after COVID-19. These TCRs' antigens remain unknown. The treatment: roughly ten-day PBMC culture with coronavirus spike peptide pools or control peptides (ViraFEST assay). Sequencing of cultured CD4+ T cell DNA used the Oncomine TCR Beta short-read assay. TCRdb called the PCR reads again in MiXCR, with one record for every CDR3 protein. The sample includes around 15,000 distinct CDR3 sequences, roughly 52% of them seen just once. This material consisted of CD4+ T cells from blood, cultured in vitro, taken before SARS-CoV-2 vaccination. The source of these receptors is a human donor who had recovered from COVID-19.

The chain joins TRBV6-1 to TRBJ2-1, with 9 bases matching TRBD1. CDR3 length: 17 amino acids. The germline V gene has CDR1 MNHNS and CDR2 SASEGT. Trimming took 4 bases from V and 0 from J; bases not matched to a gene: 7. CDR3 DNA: TGTGCCAGCAGTGGGAGTACAGGGGGCGCCTCCTACAATGAGCAGTTCTTC. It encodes CASSGSTGGASYNEQFF.

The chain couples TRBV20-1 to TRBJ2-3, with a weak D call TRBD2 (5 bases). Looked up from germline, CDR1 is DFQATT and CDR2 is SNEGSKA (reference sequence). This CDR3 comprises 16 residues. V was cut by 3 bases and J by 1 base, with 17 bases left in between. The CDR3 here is CSARLGLGRRTDTQYF. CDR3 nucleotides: TGCAGTGCTAGGCTGGGTTTAGGGAGACGCACAGATACGCAGTATTTT.

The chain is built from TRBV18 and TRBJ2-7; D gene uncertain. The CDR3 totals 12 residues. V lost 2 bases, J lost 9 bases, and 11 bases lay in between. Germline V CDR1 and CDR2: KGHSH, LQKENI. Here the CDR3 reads CASSPMSDAQYF. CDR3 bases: TGTGCCAGCTCACCAATGTCAGATGCGCAGTACTTC. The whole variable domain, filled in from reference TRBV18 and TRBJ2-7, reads NAGVMQNPRHLVRRRGQEARLRCSPMKGHSHVYWYRQLPEEGLKFMVYLQKENIIDESGMPKERFSAEFPKEGPSILRIQQVVRGDSAAYFCASSPMSDAQYFGPGTRLTVT.

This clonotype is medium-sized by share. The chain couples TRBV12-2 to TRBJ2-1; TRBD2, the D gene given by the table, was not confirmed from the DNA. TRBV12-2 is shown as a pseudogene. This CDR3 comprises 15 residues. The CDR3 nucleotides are TGTGCAAGTCGCGTTCGTGGGCCGCGTTACAATGAGCAGTTCTTC. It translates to CASRVRGPRYNEQFF.

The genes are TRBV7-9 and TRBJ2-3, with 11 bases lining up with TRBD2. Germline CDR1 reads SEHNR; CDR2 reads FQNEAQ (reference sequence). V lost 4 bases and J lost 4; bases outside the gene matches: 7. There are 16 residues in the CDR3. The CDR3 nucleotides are TGTGCCAGCAGCTCCAACCGACTAGCGGGACCAGATACGCAGTATTTT. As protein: CASSSNRLAGPDTQYF.

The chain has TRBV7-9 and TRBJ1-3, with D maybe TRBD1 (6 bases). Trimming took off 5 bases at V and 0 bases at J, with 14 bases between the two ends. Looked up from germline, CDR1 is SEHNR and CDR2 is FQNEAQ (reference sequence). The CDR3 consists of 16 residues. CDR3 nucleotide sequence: TGTGCCAGCAGCAAGGACAGCTACCCCTCTGGAAACACCATATATTTT. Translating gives CASSKDSYPSGNTIYF.

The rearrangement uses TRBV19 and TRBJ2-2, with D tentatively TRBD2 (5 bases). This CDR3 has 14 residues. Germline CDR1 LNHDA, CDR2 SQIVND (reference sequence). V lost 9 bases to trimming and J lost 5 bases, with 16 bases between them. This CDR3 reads CARIRTPPTGELFF. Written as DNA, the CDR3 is TGTGCCAGGATCCGGACTCCACCGACCGGGGAGCTGTTTTTT.

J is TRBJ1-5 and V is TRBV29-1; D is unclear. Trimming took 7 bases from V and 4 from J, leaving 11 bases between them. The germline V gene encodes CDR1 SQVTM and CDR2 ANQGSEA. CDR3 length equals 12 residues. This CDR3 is CSAGVANQPQHF. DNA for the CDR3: TGCAGCGCCGGGGTGGCGAATCAGCCCCAGCATTTT.

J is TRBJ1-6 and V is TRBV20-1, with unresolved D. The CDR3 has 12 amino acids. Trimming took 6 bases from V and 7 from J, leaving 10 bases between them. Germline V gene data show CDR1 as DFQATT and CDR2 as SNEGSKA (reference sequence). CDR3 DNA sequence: TGCAGTGCGGGAGCTCCCAATTCACCCCTCCACTTT. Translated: CSAGAPNSPLHF.

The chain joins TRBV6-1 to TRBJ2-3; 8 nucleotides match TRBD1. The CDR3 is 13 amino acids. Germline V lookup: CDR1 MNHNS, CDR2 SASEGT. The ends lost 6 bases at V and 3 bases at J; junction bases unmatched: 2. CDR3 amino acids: CASSRQGTDTQYF. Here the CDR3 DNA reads TGTGCCAGCAGCCGACAGGGGACAGATACGCAGTATTTT.

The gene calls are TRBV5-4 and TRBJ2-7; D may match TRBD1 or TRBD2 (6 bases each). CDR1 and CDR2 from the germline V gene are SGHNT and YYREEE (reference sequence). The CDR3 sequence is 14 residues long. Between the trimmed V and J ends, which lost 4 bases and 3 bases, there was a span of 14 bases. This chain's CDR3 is CASSNGGLGYEQYF. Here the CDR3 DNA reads TGTGCCAGCAGCAACGGGGGCTTAGGCTACGAGCAGTACTTC.

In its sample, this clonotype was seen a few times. CDR3 bases: TGTGCCAGCAGCCCTTTCCGAGGAATGGGTCATGGCTACACCTTC. Translated, it gives CASSPFRGMGHGYTF. The chain employs TRBV7-8 and TRBJ1-2; D is uncertain. The ends were cut back, 5 bases at V and 6 bases at J, with 19 bases in the middle. This CDR3 has 15 residues. Per the germline V gene, CDR1 is SGHVS and CDR2 is FQNEAQ. The full variable domain, completed using reference TRBV7-8 and TRBJ1-2, is GAGVSQSPRYKVAKRGQDVALRCDPISGHVSLFWYQQALGQGPEFLTYFQNEAQLDKSGLPSDRFFAERPEGSVSTLKIQRTQQEDSAVYLCASSPFRGMGHGYTFGSGTRLTVV.

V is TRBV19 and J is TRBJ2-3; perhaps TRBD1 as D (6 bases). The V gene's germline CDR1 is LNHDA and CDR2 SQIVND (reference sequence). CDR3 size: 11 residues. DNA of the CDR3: TGTTCTACGAAAAGGGGGGATACGCAGTATTTT. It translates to CSTKRGDTQYF.

CDR3 region: CSVALAATYEQYF. CDR3 in DNA: TGCAGTGTCGCACTAGCGGCGACCTACGAGCAGTACTTC. The chain couples TRBV20-1 to TRBJ2-7, with TRBD2 identical over 8 bases. V shed 7 bases, J shed 2 bases, and the junction held 7 bases outside the gene matches. This CDR3 region has 13 residues. Germline V gene sequence: CDR1 DFQATT, CDR2 SNEGSKA (reference sequence).

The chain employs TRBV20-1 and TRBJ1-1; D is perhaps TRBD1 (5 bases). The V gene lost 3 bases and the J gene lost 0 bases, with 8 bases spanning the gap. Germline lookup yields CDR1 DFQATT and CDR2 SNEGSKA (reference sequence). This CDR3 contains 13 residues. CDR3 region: CSASQGVNTEAFF. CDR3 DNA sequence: TGCAGTGCTAGCCAGGGAGTGAACACTGAAGCTTTCTTT.

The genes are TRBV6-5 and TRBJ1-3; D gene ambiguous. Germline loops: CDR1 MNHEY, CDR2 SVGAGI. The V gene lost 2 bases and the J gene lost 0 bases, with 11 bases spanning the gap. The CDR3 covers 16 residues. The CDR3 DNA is TGTGCCAGCAGTTACGATCCCCCACGCTCTGGAAACACCATATATTTT. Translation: CASSYDPPRSGNTIYF.

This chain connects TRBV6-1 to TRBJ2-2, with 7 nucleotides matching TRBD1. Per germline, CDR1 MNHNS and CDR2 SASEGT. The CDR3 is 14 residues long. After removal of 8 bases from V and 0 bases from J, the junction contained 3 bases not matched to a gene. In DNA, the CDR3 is TGTGCCAGCTCGGGACAGTCGAACACCGGGGAGCTGTTTTTT. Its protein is CASSGQSNTGELFF.

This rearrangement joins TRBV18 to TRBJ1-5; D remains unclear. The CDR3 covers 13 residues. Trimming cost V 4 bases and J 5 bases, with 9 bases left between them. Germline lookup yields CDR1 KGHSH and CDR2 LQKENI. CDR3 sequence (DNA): TGTGCCAGCTCACTGGCAGATGATCAGCCCCAGCATTTT. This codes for CASSLADDQPQHF.

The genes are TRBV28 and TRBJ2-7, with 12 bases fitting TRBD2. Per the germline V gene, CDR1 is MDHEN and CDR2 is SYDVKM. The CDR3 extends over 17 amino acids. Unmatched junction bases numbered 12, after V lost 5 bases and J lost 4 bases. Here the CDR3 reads CASSGILAGGIVYEQYF. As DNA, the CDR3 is TGTGCCAGCAGTGGCATACTAGCGGGAGGAATAGTTTACGAGCAGTACTTC.

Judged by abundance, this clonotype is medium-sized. CDR3 in DNA: TGCAGTGCCGGGTTCGGGGGGCTCTCAGAGACCCAGTACTTC. Its protein product is CSAGFGGLSETQYF. The chain is built from TRBV20-1 and TRBJ2-5; perhaps TRBD2 as D (7 bases). V lost 6 bases and J 4 bases, leaving 18 bases between the germline ends. The CDR3 has 14 amino acids. Germline V gene lookup returns CDR1 DFQATT and CDR2 SNEGSKA (reference sequence).

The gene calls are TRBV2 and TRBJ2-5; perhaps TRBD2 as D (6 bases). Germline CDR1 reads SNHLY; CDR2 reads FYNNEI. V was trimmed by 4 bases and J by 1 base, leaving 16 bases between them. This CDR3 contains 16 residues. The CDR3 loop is CASSGLGGGGQETQYF. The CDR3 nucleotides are TGTGCCAGCAGTGGGTTGGGGGGTGGGGGCCAAGAGACCCAGTACTTC.

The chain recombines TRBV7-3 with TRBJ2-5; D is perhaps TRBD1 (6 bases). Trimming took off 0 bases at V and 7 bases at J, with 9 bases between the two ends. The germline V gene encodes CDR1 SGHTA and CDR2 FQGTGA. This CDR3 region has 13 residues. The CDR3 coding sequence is TGTGCCAGCAGCTTAACGGGGGCCGGGACCCAGTACTTC. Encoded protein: CASSLTGAGTQYF.

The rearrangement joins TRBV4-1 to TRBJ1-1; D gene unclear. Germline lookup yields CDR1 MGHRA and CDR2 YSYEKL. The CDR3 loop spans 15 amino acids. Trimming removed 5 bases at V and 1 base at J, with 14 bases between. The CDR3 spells CASSARIGRNTEAFF. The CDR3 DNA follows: TGCGCCAGCAGCGCGAGGATTGGACGGAACACTGAAGCTTTCTTT.

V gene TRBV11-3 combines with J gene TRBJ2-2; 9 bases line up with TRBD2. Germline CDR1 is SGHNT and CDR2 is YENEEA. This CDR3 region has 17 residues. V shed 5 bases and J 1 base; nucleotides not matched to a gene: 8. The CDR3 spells CASSPVAGAGNTGELFF. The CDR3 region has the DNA TGTGCCAGCAGCCCGGTAGCGGGAGCGGGGAACACCGGGGAGCTGTTTTTT.

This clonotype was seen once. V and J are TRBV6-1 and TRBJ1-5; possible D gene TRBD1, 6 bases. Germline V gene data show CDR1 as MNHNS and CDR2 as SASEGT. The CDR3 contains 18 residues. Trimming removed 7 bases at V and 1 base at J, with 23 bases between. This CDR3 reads CASTQRAAGVDSNQPQHF. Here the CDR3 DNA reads TGTGCCAGCACCCAACGGGCCGCAGGGGTAGACAGCAATCAGCCCCAGCATTTT.